This T cell receptor beta chain was identified during a study of cytomegalovirus exposure and HLA in healthy donors. Concerning this clone itself: Its antigen remains unidentified.

The CDR3 has 14 residues. The germline CDR1 and CDR2 sequences are SGHRS and YFSETQ. The ends were cut back, 2 bases at V and 3 bases at J, with 10 bases in the middle. General study points: Sequencing likely caused a cluster of highly shared sequence variants. Despite most TCR sequences being rare, some public TCRs occurred in many donors.

It was with 60 Vbeta and 13 Jbeta primers that the PCR ran. Method: immunoSEQ multiplex PCR; TCRdb's copy keeps in-frame clones and lacks some. Its listing shows just under 80,000 clones. The rearrangement links TRBV5-1 to TRBJ2-3; D is ambiguous. This sequence was found in a man younger than 30 in good health and CMV-seropositive. Sequences were obtained from PBMCs. CDR3 loop: CASSFRQPTDTQYF. The CDR3 coding sequence is TGCGCCAGCAGCTTCAGGCAGCCTACAGATACGCAGTATTTT.